A selection of T cell receptor beta chains follows, all from one sample in a study of shared clonotypes between healthy human individuals. TCRdb keeps only in-frame clones here, not all; method: immunoSEQ multiplex PCR. Of millions of clones listed, around nine tenths are singletons. Sequencing was done on a sample of naive CD4+ T cells sorted from blood. These receptors all come from a man younger than 35 in good health. The conserved cysteine and the conserved F or W are not part of the CDR3 here. A D gene is named only where the DNA matches it firmly.

V,J,D,CDR3
TRBV19,TRBJ1-5,TRBD1,ASRTTGEGNQPQH
TRBV5-6,TRBJ1-4,NA,ASSPGGGAPEKLF
TRBV25-1,TRBJ2-3,TRBD1,ASTPGGRPDTQY
TRBV2,TRBJ2-1,TRBD1,ASSPQGANEQF
TRBV11-2,TRBJ1-6,NA,ASSLEGRVFSPLH
TRBV5-3,TRBJ1-1,TRBD1,ARSFSGGCTEAF
TRBV19,TRBJ1-5,NA,ASSIFLEVATQPQH
TRBV7-3,TRBJ2-3,TRBD2,ASSSGLAGALGDTQY
TRBV19,TRBJ1-3,TRBD1,ASRVTTGGHSGNTIY
TRBV10-3,TRBJ2-2,NA,AISSGPTRELF
TRBV15,TRBJ2-2,NA,ATSRPFQGGNTGELF
TRBV30,TRBJ2-7,NA,AWSRVKTGSSYEQY
TRBV2,TRBJ2-1,NA,ASSEIGGSYNEQF
TRBV7-9,TRBJ1-1,TRBD1,ASSLVGGGGTEAF
TRBV6-6,TRBJ2-7,NA,ASSTGVRSEQY
TRBV6-1,TRBJ2-3,NA,ASSEVYGVPDTQY
TRBV6-5,NA,NA,ATRLVTYEQY
TRBV4-1,TRBJ2-5,TRBD1,ASSTQSGTGAPTETQY
TRBV7-7,TRBJ1-2,TRBD1,ASSWDSSILCLYGYT
TRBV7-9,TRBJ1-6,NA,ASSKSGEGSPLH
TRBV28,TRBJ1-1,NA,ASSSGPNTEAF
TRBV29-1,TRBJ2-2,NA,SGEGSPTGELF
TRBV6-6,TRBJ2-7,NA,ASRGDVEKNEQY
TRBV18,TRBJ1-5,NA,ASSPPGEPQH
TRBV18,TRBJ1-5,TRBD1,ASSHAGTGGSNQPQH
TRBV6-5,TRBJ2-7,NA,ASSYFHKGPYEQY
TRBV19,TRBJ2-2,NA,ASSPQEGTGELF
TRBV27,TRBJ2-7,TRBD2,ASSLLAGGLSYEQY
TRBV18,TRBJ2-7,NA,ASSPPGTPVGKQY
TRBV4-1,TRBJ2-7,NA,ASSQEIVRESSPPREQY
TRBV19,TRBJ2-1,TRBD1,ASSIALDRGQASKKQF
TRBV15,TRBJ2-1,TRBD1,ATSRVPGTGNNEQF